This entry lists 6 T cell receptor beta chains sequenced from one sample in a study of low-dose radiotherapy and immunotherapy resistance in tumors. Gene-specific TRAV and TRBV primers were used for first-strand cDNA, covering alpha and beta chains. The TCRs were subjected to amplification over 20 PCR cycles employing a constant-region primer in conjunction with a V-primer adapter. TCRdb passed the reads through MiXCR, listing each CDR3 protein once. In the table there are around 80,000 distinct CDR3 sequences, about 20% of which are singletons. The time point is: before trial treatment. The input for sequencing was PBMCs, taken before treatment. The receptors were sampled from a male donor with prostate cancer.

There are many counts of this clonotype. The chain combines TRBV18 with TRBJ1-6, with 9 bases aligning to TRBD1. V was pared by 6 bases and J by 9 bases, with 6 bases of the junction left unmatched. The CDR3 is made up of 14 amino acids. CDR1 and CDR2 (germline): KGHSH, LQKENI. The CDR3 loop reads CASSQDRGSSPLHF. The CDR3 bases are TGTGCCAGCTCGCAGGACAGGGGAAGTTCACCCCTCCACTTT.

In its sample, this clonotype was seen many times. The CDR3 loop reads CASTSLDRLNEKLFF. Here the CDR3 DNA reads TGTGCCAGCACGAGTTTGGACCGATTAAATGAAAAACTGTTTTTT. V usage is TRBV6-2 or TRBV6-3 and J usage is TRBJ1-4; D is ambiguous. Germline values: CDR1 MNHEY, CDR2 SVGEGT. The CDR3 consists of 15 residues. The ends were cut back, 7 bases at V and 5 bases at J, with 17 bases in the middle.

This chain connects TRBV18 to TRBJ2-4, with D tentatively TRBD1 or TRBD2 (5 bases each). The CDR3 consists of 15 residues. Trimming stripped 2 bases from V and 5 bases from J, with 13 bases between. CDR1 and CDR2 from the germline V gene are KGHSH and LQKENI. The CDR3 coding sequence is TGTGCCAGCTCACCAACGTCAGGGCGGGAAAACATTCAGTACTTC. It translates to CASSPTSGRENIQYF.

This clonotype was recorded many times. The chain combines TRBV6-2 or TRBV6-3 with TRBJ2-1; no clear D gene. V was cut by 5 bases and J by 2 bases, with 7 bases left in between. The CDR3 sequence is 13 residues long. The germline V gene has CDR1 MNHEY and CDR2 SVGEGT. The CDR3 reads CASSTDPYNEQFF. CDR3 nucleotide sequence: TGTGCCAGCAGTACGGACCCCTACAATGAGCAGTTCTTC.

At least ten counts were recorded for this clonotype. In DNA form, the CDR3 reads TGTGCCATTTCCCCAGGCAATATGGGGTATAGCAATCAGCCCCAGCATTTT. It encodes CAISPGNMGYSNQPQHF. This chain connects TRBV10-3 to TRBJ1-5, with D hard to call. V was pared by 9 bases and J by 0 bases, with 21 bases between. This CDR3 has 17 residues. The germline gives CDR1 ENHRY, CDR2 SYGVKD.

As concerns this clonotype: A read error is the likely source, as a far larger clone sits one nucleotide away. The genes are TRBV6-6 and TRBJ1-5; a possible D gene is TRBD1 (5 bases). V was cut by 8 bases and J by 4 bases, with 18 bases left in between. The CDR3 contains 15 residues. CDR1 MNHNY and CDR2 SVGAGI come from the germline V gene (reference sequence). The CDR3 loop is CASCGARGGNQPQHF. DNA of the CDR3: TGTGCCAGCTGTGGGGCACGGGGGGGAAATCAGCCCCAGCATTTT.